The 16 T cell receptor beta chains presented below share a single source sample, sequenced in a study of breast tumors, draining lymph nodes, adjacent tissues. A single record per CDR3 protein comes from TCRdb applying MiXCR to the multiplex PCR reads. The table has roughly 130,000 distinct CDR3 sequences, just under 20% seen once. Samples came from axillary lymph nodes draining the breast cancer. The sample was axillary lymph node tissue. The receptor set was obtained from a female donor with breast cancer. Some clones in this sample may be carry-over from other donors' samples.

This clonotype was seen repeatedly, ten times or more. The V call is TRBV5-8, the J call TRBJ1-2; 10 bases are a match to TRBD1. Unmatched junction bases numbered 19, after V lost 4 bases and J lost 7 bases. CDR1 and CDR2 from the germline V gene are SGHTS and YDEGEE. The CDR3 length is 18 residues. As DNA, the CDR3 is TGTGCCAGCAGCGTAGCCGGGACAGGGGCCAGCGTGCGGGGTGGCTACACCTTC. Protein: CASSVAGTGASVRGGYTF.

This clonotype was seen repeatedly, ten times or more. CDR3 residues: CASSQPIDRGYEQYF. CDR3 coding DNA: TGTGCCAGCAGCCAACCTATCGACAGGGGGTACGAGCAGTACTTC. This chain joins TRBV3-1 and TRBJ2-7, with 9 bases fitting TRBD1. J lost 4 bases, V lost 2 bases, and 6 bases had no gene match. This CDR3 has 15 residues. In germline, CDR1 is LGHDT, CDR2 YNNKEL (reference sequence).

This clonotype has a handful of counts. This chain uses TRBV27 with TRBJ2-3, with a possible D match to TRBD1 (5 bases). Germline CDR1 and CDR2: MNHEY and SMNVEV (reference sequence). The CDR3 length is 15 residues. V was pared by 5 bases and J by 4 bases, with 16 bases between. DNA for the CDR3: TGTGCCAGCAGTCGCGCCCCCGACAGCGCAGATACGCAGTATTTT. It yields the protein CASSRAPDSADTQYF.

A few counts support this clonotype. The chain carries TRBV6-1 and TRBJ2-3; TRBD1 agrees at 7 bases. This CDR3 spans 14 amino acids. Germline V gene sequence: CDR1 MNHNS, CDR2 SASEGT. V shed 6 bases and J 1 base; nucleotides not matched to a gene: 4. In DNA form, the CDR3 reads TGTGCCAGCAGACAGGGGTGGGGCACAGATACGCAGTATTTT. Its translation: CASRQGWGTDTQYF.

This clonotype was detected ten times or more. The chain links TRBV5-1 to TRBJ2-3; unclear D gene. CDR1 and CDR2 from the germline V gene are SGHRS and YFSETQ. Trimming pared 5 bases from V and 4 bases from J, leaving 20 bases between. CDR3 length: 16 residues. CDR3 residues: CASSFDTMGTADTQYF. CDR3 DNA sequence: TGCGCCAGCAGTTTTGACACAATGGGCACTGCAGATACGCAGTATTTT. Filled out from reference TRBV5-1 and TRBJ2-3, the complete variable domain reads KAGVTQTPRYLIKTRGQQVTLSCSPISGHRSVSWYQQTPGQGLQFLFEYFSETQRNKGNFPGRFSGRQFSNSRSEMNVSTLELGDSALYLCASSFDTMGTADTQYFGPGTRLTVL.

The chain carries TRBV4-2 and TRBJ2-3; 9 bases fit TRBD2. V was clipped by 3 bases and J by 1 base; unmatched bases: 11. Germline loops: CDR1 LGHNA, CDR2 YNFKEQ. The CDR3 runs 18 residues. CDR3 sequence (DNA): TGTGCCAGCAGCCATCTAGGGGCGGGAGGGCTTGGCACAGATACGCAGTATTTT. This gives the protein CASSHLGAGGLGTDTQYF.

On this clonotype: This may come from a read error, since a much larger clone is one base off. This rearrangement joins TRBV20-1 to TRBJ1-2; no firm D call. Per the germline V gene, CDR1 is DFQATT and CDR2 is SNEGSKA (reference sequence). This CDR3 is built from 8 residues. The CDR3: CGASQAIF. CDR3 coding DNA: TGCGGTGCTAGTCAGGCTATCTTC.

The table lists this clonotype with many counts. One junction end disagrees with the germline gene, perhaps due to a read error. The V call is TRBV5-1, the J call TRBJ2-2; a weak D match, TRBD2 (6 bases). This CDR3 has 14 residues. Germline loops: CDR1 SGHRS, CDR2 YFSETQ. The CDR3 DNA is TGCGCCTGCAGCATGACTAGAAATACCGGGGAGCTGTTTTTT. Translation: CACSMTRNTGELFF. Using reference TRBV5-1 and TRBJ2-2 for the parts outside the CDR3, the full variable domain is KAGVTQTPRYLIKTRGQQVTLSCSPISGHRSVSWYQQTPGQGLQFLFEYFSETQRNKGNFPGRFSGRQFSNSRSEMNVSTLELGDSALYLCACSMTRNTGELFFGEGSRLTVL.

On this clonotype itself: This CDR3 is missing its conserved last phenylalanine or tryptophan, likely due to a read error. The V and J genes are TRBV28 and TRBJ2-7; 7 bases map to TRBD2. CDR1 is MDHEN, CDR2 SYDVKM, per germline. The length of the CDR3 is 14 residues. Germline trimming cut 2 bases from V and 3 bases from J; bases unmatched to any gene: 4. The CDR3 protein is CASSLIAGRYEQYL. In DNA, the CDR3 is TGTGCCAGCAGTTTAATAGCGGGCCGCTACGAGCAGTACCTC.

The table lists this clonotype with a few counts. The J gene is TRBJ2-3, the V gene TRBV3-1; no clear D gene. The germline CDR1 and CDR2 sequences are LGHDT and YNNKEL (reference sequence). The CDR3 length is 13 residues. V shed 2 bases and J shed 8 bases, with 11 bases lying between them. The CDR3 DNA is TGTGCCAGCAGCCAAAACCTAGACGCTACGCAGTATTTT. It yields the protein CASSQNLDATQYF.

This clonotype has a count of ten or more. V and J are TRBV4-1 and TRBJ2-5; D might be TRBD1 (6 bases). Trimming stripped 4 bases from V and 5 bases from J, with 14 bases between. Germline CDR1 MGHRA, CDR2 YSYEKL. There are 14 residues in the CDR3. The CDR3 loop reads CASSPRTGSETQYF. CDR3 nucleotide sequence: TGCGCCAGCAGCCCGCGTACAGGGAGTGAGACCCAGTACTTC.

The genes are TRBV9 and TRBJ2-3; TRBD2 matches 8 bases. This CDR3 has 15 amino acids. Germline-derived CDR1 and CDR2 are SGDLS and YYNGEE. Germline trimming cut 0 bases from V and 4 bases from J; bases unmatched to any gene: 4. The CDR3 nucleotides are TGTGCCAGCAGCGTAGAACTAGCGGACGCAGATACGCAGTATTTT. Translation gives CASSVELADADTQYF. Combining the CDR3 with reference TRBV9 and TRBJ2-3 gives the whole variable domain DSGVTQTPKHLITATGQRVTLRCSPRSGDLSVYWYQQSLDQGLQFLIQYYNGEERAKGNILERFSAQQFPDLHSELNLSSLELGDSALYFCASSVELADADTQYFGPGTRLTVL.

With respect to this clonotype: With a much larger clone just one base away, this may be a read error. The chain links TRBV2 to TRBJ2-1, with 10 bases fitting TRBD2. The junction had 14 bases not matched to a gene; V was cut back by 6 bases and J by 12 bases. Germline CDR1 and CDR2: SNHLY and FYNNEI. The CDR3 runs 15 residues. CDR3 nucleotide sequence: TGTGCCAGCAGGTGGGCTAGCGGGAGCTCAGGTGGGCAGTTCTTC. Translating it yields CASRWASGSSGGQFF.

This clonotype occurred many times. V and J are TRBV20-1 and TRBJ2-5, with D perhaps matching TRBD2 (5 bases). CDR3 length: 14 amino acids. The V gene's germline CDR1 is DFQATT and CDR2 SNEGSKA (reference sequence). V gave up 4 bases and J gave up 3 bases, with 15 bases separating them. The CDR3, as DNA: TGCAGTGCTAAGATGGTCGGACTCAAAGAGACCCAGTACTTC. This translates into CSAKMVGLKETQYF.

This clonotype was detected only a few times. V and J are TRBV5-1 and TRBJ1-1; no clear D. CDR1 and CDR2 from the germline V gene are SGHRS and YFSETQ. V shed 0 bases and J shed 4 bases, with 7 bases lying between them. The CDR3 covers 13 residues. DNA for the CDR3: TGCGCCAGCAGCTTGGACCCATTCACTGAAGCTTTCTTT. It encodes CASSLDPFTEAFF. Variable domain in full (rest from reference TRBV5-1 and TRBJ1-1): KAGVTQTPRYLIKTRGQQVTLSCSPISGHRSVSWYQQTPGQGLQFLFEYFSETQRNKGNFPGRFSGRQFSNSRSEMNVSTLELGDSALYLCASSLDPFTEAFFGQGTRLTVV.

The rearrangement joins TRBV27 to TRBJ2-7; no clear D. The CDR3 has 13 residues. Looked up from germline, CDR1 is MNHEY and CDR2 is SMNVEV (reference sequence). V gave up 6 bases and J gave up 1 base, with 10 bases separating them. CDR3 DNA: TGTGCCAGCAGGGAGTTAACTTCCTACGAGCAGTACTTC. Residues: CASRELTSYEQYF.